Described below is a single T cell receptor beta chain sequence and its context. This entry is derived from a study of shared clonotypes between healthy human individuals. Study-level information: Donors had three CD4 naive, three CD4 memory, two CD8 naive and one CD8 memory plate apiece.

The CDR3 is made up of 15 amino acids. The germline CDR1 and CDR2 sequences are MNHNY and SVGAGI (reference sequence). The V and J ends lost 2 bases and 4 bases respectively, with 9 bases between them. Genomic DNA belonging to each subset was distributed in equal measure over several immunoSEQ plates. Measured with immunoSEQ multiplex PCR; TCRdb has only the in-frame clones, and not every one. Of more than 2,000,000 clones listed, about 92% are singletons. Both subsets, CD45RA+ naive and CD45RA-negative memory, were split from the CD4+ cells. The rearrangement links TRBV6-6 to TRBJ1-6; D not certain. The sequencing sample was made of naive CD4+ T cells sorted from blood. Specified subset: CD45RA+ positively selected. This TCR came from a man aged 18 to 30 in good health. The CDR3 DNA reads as TGTGCCAGCAGTTACGTGGCAGGATATAATTCACCCCTCCACTTT. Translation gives CASSYVAGYNSPLHF.